This entry features one T cell receptor beta chain sequence. Trimming removed 2 bases from V and 6 bases from J, with 6 bases in between. Germline V gene lookup returns CDR1 GTSNPN and CDR2 SVGIG (reference sequence). The CDR3 sequence is 11 residues long. These data originate in a study of blood T cell repertoires in COVID-19. Study overall: Material from acute and convalescent COVID-19 was sourced from the United States, Italy and Spain. PBMCs, B-cell-depleted T cells, or T cells provided the cDNA or gDNA that made up the material.

Methods used by the authors: Reference gene primer amplification gave nucleated cell count estimates. The data were produced by immunoSEQ multiplex PCR, yet TCRdb's version contains in-frame clones alone and is incomplete. V and J calls and clone size are copied from that table; D and trimming were computed from the DNA. The sample includes over 120,000 clones, 87% of them seen just once. This TCR came from a woman aged 50 to 60 with acute or convalescent COVID-19. This chain connects TRBV30 to TRBJ2-3; D is perhaps TRBD1 (6 bases). Sequenced material: peripheral blood. In DNA form, the CDR3 reads TGTGCCTGGAGTAGGGGGGATACGCAGTATTTT. It translates to CAWSRGDTQYF. Full variable domain (rest looked up from reference TRBV30 and TRBJ2-3): SQTIHQWPATLVQPVGSPLSLECTVEGTSNPNLYWYRQAAGRGLQLLFYSVGIGQISSEVPQNLSASRPQDRQFILSSKKLLLSDSGFYLCAWSRGDTQYFGPGTRLTVL.